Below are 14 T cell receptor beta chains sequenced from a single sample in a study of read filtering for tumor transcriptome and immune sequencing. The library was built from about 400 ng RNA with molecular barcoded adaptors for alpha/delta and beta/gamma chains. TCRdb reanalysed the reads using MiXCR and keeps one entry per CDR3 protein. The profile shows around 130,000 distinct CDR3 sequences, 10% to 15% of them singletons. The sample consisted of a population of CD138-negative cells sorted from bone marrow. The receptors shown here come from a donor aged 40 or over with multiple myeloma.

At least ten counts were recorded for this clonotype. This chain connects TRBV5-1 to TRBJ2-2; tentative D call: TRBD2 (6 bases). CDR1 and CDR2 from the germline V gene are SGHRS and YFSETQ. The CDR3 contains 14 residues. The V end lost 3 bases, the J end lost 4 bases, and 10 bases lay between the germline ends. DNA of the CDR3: TGCGCCAGCAGCTGGGACTCTGTCACCGGGGAGCTGTTTTTT. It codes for CASSWDSVTGELFF.

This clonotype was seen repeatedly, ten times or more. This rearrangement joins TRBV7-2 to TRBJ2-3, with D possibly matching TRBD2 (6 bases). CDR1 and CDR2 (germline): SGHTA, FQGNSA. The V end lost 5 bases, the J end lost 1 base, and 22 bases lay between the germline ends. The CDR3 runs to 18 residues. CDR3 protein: CASSPHLPTSRGTDTQYF. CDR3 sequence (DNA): TGTGCCAGCAGCCCCCACCTTCCGACTAGTCGTGGCACAGATACGCAGTATTTT.

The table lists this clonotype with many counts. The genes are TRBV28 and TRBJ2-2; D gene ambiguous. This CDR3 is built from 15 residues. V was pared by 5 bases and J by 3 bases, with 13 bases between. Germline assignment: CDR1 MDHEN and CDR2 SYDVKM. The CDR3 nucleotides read TGTGCCAGCAGTCGTGCGCTAGGCGACACCGGGGAGCTGTTTTTT. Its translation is CASSRALGDTGELFF. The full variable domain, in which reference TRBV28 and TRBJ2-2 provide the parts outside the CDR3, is DVKVTQSSRYLVKRTGEKVFLECVQDMDHENMFWYRQDPGLGLRLIYFSYDVKMKEKGDIPEGYSVSREKKERFSLILESASTNQTSMYLCASSRALGDTGELFFGEGSRLTVL.

CDR3 region: CASRGLEADIQYF. CDR3 nucleotides: TGTGCCAGCAGGGGACTAGAGGCCGACATTCAGTACTTC. The rearrangement links TRBV6-6 to TRBJ2-4, with 8 bases that match TRBD2. This CDR3 has 13 residues. CDR1 and CDR2 from the germline V gene are MNHNY and SVGAGI (reference sequence). V shed 6 bases, J shed 8 bases, and the junction held 6 bases outside the gene matches.

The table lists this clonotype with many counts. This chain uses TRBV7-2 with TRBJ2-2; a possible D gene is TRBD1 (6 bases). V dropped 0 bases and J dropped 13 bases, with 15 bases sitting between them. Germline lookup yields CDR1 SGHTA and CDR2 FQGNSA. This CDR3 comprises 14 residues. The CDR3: CASSLAQAQGPLFF. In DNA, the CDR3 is TGTGCCAGCAGCTTAGCGCAGGCGCAGGGGCCGCTGTTTTTT. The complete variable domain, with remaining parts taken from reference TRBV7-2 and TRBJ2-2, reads GAGVSQSPSNKVTEKGKDVELRCDPISGHTALYWYRQSLGQGLEFLIYFQGNSAPDKSGLPSDRFSAERTGGSVSTLTIQRTQQEDSAVYLCASSLAQAQGPLFFGEGSRLTVL.

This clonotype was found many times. The CDR3 sequence is CASSPRWGTGELFF. The CDR3 nucleotides are TGTGCCAGTAGCCCCCGGTGGGGAACCGGGGAGCTGTTTTTT. The chain combines TRBV19 with TRBJ2-2; no clear D. V was pared by 6 bases and J by 5 bases, with 13 bases between. Germline V CDR1 and CDR2: LNHDA, SQIVND (reference sequence). The CDR3 runs 14 residues.

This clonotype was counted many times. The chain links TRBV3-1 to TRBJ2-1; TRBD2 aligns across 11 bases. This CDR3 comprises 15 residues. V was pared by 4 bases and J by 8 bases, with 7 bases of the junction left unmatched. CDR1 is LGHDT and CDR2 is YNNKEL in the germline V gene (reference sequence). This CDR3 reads CASSLRLAGRDEQFF. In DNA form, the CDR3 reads TGTGCCAGCAGCCTCCGACTAGCGGGAAGGGATGAGCAGTTCTTC.

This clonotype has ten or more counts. DNA of the CDR3: TGCGCCAGCAGCCCGGGACAGGGTTTGGGCACAGATACGCAGTATTTT. Its translation: CASSPGQGLGTDTQYF. The gene calls are TRBV5-1 and TRBJ2-3; the match to TRBD1 covers 9 bases. The V segment lost 4 bases and the J segment 1 base; nucleotides outside the gene matches: 7. CDR3 length: 16 amino acids. In germline, CDR1 is SGHRS, CDR2 YFSETQ.

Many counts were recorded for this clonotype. Here the CDR3 DNA reads TGTGCCAGCAGACCGGGCGCGACTAGCGGGAGGGCCTATTCCTACAATGAGCAGTTCTTC. Amino acid sequence: CASRPGATSGRAYSYNEQFF. V usage is TRBV28 and J usage is TRBJ2-1; TRBD2 matches 14 bases. This CDR3 comprises 20 residues. After removal of 6 bases from V and 1 base from J, the junction contained 14 bases not matched to a gene. The germline gives CDR1 MDHEN, CDR2 SYDVKM. The whole variable domain, remainder taken from reference TRBV28 and TRBJ2-1, is DVKVTQSSRYLVKRTGEKVFLECVQDMDHENMFWYRQDPGLGLRLIYFSYDVKMKEKGDIPEGYSVSREKKERFSLILESASTNQTSMYLCASRPGATSGRAYSYNEQFFGPGTRLTVL.

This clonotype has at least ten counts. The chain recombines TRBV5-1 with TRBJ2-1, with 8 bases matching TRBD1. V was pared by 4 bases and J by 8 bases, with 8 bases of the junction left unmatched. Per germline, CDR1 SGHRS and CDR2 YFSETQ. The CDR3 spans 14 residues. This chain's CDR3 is CASSVDRARDEQFF. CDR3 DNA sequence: TGCGCCAGCAGCGTGGACAGGGCTAGGGATGAGCAGTTCTTC.

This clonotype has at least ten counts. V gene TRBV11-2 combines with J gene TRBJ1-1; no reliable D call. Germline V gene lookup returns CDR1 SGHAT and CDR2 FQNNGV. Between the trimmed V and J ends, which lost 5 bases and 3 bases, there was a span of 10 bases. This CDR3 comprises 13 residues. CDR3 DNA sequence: TGTGCCAGCAGCCCTCCCTCTTACACTGAAGCTTTCTTT. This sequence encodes CASSPPSYTEAFF.

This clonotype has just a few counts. The CDR3 nucleotides read TGTGCCAGCGGGGGAGGGGCAGGAAACACCATATATTTT. This encodes CASGGGAGNTIYF. V usage is TRBV28 and J usage is TRBJ1-3; possible D gene TRBD1, 5 bases. The CDR3 has 13 residues. Looked up from germline, CDR1 is MDHEN and CDR2 is SYDVKM. Trimming stripped 8 bases from V and 4 bases from J, with 12 bases between.

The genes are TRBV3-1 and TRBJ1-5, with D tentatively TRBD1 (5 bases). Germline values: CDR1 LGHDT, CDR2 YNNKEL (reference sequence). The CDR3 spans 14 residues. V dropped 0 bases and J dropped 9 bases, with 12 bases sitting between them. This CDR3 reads CASSQDLGVRPQHF. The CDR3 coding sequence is TGTGCCAGCAGCCAAGATTTGGGGGTAAGGCCCCAGCATTTT.

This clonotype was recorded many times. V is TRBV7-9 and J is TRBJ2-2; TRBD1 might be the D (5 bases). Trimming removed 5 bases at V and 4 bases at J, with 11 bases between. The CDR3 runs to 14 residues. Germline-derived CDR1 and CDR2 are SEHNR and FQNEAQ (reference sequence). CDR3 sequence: CASSPRQTTGELFF. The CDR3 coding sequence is TGTGCCAGCAGCCCCAGACAGACCACCGGGGAGCTGTTTTTT.